The sequence of this TCR beta chain was determined in a study of blood T cell repertoires in COVID-19. Sequenced by immunoSEQ multiplex PCR; TCRdb stores in-frame clones only, minus some. Among hundreds of thousands of clones listed, approximately 86% were seen once. The table lists this clone with a count of one. Material for sequencing was peripheral blood. This TCR was sampled from a man between 65 and 79 years old with acute or convalescent COVID-19.

The CDR3 region has the DNA TGTGCCAGCAGCGTAGGGCTCCAGCGGTACAATGAGCAGTTCTTC. This sequence encodes CASSVGLQRYNEQFF. This chain connects TRBV9 to TRBJ2-1; possibly TRBD2 for D (5 bases). Trimming removed 0 bases at V and 4 bases at J, with 11 bases between. Germline CDR1 and CDR2: SGDLS and YYNGEE. This CDR3 contains 15 residues.